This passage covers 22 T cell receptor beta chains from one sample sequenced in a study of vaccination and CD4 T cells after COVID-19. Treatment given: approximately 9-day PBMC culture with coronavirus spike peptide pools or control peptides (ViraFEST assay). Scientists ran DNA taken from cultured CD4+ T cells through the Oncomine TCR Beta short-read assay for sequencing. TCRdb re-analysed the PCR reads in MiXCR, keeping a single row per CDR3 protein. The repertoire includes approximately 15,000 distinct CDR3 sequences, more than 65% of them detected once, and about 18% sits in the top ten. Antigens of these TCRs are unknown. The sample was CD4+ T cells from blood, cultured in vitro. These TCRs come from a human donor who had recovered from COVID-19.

The CDR3 DNA is TGTGCCAGCAGCATATACTATCGACGCGGACCATACGAGCAGTACTTC. It specifies CASSIYYRRGPYEQYF. The rearrangement links TRBV21-1 to TRBJ2-7. TRBV21-1 is reported as a pseudogene. The CDR3 runs 16 residues.

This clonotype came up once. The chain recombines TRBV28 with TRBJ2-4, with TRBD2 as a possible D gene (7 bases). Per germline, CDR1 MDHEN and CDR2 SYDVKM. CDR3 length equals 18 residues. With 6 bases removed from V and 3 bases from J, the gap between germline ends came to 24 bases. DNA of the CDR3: TGTGCCAGCAGCAAATCATGGGGGGCGGGGGTTGGCAAAAACATTCAGTACTTC. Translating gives CASSKSWGAGVGKNIQYF.

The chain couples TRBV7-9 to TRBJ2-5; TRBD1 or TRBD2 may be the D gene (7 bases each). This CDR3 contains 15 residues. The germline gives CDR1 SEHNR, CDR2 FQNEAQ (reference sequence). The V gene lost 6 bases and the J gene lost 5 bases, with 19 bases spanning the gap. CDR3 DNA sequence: TGTGCCAGCAGTTCCGGAGCCCAGGGGGGGGAGACCCAGTACTTC. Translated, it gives CASSSGAQGGETQYF.

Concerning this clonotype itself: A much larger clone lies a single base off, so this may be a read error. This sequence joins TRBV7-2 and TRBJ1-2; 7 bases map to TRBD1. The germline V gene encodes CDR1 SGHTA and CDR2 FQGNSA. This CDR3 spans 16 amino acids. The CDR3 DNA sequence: TGTGCCAGCAGTTACAGGGGAGGAGGAGTGAACTATGGCTACGCCTTC. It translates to CASSYRGGGVNYGYAF.

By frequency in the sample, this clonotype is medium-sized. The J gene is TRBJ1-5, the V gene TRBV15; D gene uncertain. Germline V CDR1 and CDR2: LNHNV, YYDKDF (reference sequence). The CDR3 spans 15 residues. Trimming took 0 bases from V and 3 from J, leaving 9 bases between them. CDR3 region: CATSREITLNQPQHF. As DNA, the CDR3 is TGTGCCACCAGCAGAGAAATAACCCTCAATCAGCCCCAGCATTTT.

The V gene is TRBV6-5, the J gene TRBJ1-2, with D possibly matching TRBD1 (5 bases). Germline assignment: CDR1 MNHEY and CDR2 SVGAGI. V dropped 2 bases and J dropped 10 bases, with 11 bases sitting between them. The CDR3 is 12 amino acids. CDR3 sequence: CASSYPQGVYTF. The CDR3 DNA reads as TGTGCCAGCAGTTACCCACAAGGGGTCTACACCTTC.

CDR3 region: CASSGELTGTRRRTEAFF. CDR3 DNA: TGTGCCAGCAGTGGGGAATTGACAGGGACCCGGAGACGCACTGAAGCTTTCTTT. The chain is built from TRBV6-1 and TRBJ1-1, with 7 bases fitting TRBD1. V lost 4 bases to trimming and J lost 4 bases; unmatched junction nucleotides: 18. This CDR3 has 18 residues. Germline CDR1 MNHNS, CDR2 SASEGT.

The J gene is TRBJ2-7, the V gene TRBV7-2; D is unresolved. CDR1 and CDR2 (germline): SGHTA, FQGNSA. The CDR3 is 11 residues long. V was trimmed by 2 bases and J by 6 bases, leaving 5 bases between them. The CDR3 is CASSLFGEQYF. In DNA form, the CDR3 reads TGTGCCAGCAGCTTATTCGGCGAGCAGTACTTC. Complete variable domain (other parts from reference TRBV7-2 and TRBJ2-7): GAGVSQSPSNKVTEKGKDVELRCDPISGHTALYWYRQSLGQGLEFLIYFQGNSAPDKSGLPSDRFSAERTGGSVSTLTIQRTQQEDSAVYLCASSLFGEQYFGPGTRLTVT.

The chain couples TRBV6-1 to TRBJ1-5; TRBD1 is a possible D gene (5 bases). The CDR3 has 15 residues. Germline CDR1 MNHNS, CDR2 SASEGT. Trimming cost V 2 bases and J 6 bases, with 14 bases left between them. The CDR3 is CASSELGTGIQPQHF. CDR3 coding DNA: TGTGCCAGCAGTGAATTAGGGACGGGGATTCAGCCCCAGCATTTT.

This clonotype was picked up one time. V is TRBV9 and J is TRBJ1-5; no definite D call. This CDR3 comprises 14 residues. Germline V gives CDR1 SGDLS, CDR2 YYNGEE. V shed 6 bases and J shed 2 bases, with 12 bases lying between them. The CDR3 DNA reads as TGTGCCAGCAACCCCGACGGGCGCAATCAGCCCCAGCATTTT. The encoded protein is CASNPDGRNQPQHF.

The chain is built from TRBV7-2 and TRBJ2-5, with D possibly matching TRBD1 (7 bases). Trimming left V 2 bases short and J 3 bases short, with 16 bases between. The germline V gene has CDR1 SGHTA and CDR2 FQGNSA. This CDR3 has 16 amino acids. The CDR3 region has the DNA TGTGCCAGCAGCTTATGGGGGGACAGTGGAGAAGAGACCCAGTACTTC. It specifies CASSLWGDSGEETQYF.

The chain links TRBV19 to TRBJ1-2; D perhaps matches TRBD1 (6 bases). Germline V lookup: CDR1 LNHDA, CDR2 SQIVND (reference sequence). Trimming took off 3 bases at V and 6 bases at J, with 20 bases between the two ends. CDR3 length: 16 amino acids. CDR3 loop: CASSITAQTGTHGYTF. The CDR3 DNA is TGTGCCAGTAGTATCACAGCCCAAACAGGGACCCATGGCTACACCTTC.

The CDR3: CATSRDRSRVSGANVLTF. DNA for the CDR3: TGTGCCACCAGCAGAGATCGGTCGCGGGTCTCTGGGGCCAACGTCCTGACTTTC. The J gene is TRBJ2-6, the V gene TRBV15; perhaps TRBD2 as D (5 bases). There are 18 residues in the CDR3. In germline, CDR1 is LNHNV, CDR2 YYDKDF (reference sequence). Trimming removed 0 bases at V and 0 bases at J, with 12 bases between.

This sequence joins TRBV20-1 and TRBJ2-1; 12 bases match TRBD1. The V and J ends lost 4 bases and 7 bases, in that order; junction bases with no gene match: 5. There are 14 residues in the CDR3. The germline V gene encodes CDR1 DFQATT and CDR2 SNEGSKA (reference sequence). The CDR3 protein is CSATRDRGPNEQFF. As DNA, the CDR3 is TGCAGTGCTACCCGGGACAGGGGGCCGAATGAGCAGTTCTTC.

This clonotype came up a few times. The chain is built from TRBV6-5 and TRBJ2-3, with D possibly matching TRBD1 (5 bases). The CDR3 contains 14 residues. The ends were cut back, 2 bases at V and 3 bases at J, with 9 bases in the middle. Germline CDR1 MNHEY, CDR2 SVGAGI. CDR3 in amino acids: CASSYTGTTDTQYF. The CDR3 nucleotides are TGTGCCAGCAGTTACACAGGAACTACAGATACGCAGTATTTT.

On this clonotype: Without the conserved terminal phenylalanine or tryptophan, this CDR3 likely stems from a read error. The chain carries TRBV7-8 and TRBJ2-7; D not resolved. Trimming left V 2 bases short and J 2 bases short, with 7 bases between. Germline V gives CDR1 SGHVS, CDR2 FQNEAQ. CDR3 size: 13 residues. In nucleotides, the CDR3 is TGTGCCAGCAGCTTAATCAAGGCCTACGAGCAGTACTTG. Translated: CASSLIKAYEQYL.

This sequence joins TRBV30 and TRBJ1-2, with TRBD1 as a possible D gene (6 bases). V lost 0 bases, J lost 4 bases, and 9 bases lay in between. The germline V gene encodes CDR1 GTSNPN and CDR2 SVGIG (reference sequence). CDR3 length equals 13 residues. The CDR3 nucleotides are TGTGCCTGGAGTGTACAGGGCATCTATGGCTACACCTTC. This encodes CAWSVQGIYGYTF.

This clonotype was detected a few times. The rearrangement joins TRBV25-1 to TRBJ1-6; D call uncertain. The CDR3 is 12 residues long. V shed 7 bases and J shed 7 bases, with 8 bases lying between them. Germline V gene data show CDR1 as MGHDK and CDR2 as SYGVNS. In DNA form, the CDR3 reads TGTGCCAGCAAAAGACCGAATTCACCCCTCCACTTT. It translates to CASKRPNSPLHF.

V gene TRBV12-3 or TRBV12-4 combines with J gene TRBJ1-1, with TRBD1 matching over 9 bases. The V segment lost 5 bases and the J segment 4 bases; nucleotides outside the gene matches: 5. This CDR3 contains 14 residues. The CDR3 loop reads CASSTPDRGTEAFF. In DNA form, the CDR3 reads TGTGCCAGCAGTACCCCGGACAGGGGCACTGAAGCTTTCTTT.

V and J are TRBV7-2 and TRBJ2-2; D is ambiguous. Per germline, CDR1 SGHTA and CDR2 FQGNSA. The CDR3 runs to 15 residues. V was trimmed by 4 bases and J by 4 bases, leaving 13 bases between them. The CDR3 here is CASSSTTEVTGELFF. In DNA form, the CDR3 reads TGTGCCAGCAGCTCTACTACTGAAGTCACCGGGGAGCTGTTTTTT. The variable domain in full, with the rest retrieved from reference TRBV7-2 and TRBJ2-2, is GAGVSQSPSNKVTEKGKDVELRCDPISGHTALYWYRQSLGQGLEFLIYFQGNSAPDKSGLPSDRFSAERTGGSVSTLTIQRTQQEDSAVYLCASSSTTEVTGELFFGEGSRLTVL.

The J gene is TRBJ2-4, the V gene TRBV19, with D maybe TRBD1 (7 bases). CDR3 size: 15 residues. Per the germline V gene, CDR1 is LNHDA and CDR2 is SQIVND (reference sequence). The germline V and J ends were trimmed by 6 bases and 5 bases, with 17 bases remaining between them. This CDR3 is CASRRQGAGQNIQYF. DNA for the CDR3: TGTGCCAGTAGAAGACAGGGAGCGGGCCAAAACATTCAGTACTTC. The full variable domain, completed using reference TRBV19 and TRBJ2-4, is DGGITQSPKYLFRKEGQNVTLSCEQNLNHDAMYWYRQDPGQGLRLIYYSQIVNDFQKGDIAEGYSVSREKKESFPLTVTSAQKNPTAFYLCASRRQGAGQNIQYFGAGTRLSVL.

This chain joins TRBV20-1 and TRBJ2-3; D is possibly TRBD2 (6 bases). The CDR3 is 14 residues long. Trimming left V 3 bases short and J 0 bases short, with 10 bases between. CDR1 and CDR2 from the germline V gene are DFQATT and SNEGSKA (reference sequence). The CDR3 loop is CSARVGSSTDTQYF. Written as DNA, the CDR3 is TGCAGTGCTAGGGTCGGGAGTAGCACAGATACGCAGTATTTT.